This T cell receptor beta chain was sequenced during a study of T cell repertoires in cytomegalovirus infection. On the study more broadly: Public TCR beta signatures marked donors with CMV infection and the matching HLA. General observations from the study: Totalled public TCR beta family frequency picked out people who carried CMV plus the relevant HLA. CMV-specific HLA-C-restricted TCR beta clonotypes dominated the ex vivo response.

This clonotype has a count of ten or more. The antigen is not known. The V gene's germline CDR1 is LNHDA and CDR2 SQIVND (reference sequence). The CDR3 sequence is 14 residues long. V was clipped by 0 bases and J by 7 bases, with 13 bases between them. TCRdb re-analysed the reads in MiXCR, keeping a single row per CDR3 protein. The profile shows almost 500,000 distinct CDR3 sequences, about 11% of them singletons. The receptor comes from a human donor in good health (CMV status not recorded). Some clones in this sample may be carry-over from other donors' samples. The sequenced sample consisted of PBMCs. This chain links TRBV19 with TRBJ2-7; D is ambiguous. In DNA, the CDR3 is TGTGCCAGTAGTATAGATCTATCTCTGCAGGAGCAGTACTTC. Translated: CASSIDLSLQEQYF.